Listed here are 20 T cell receptor beta chains from one sample, sequenced in a study of memory CD4+ T cells and cytomegalovirus serostatus. Profiled with immunoSEQ multiplex PCR; TCRdb holds only in-frame clones, not every one. The sample has some 40,000 clones; 79% are singletons. Single viable CD3+CD4+CD8-CD45RO+ cells were sorted as the memory CD4+ T cells. The specimen was memory CD4+ T cells from blood. These receptors all stem from an adult in good health and CMV-seropositive.

The chain combines TRBV11-2 with TRBJ2-1, with D perhaps TRBD2 (6 bases). From germline, CDR1 is SGHAT and CDR2 FQNNGV. The ends were cut back, 4 bases at V and 5 bases at J, with 15 bases in the middle. CDR3 length: 15 amino acids. CDR3 bases: TGTGCCAGCAGCTCCGGGGACTTCCGCCACAATGAGCAGTTCTTC. Translated, it gives CASSSGDFRHNEQFF.

The V call is TRBV6-5, the J call TRBJ1-1; TRBD1 aligns across 12 bases. The CDR3 spans 15 residues. Germline V gives CDR1 MNHEY, CDR2 SVGAGI. Germline trimming cut 6 bases from V and 3 bases from J; bases unmatched to any gene: 5. CDR3 in amino acids: CASRGQGAGDTEAFF. As DNA, the CDR3 is TGTGCCAGCAGGGGACAGGGGGCGGGGGACACTGAAGCTTTCTTT.

This chain links TRBV11-2 with TRBJ2-5, with D tentatively TRBD2 (6 bases). The CDR3 is made up of 15 amino acids. Trimming pared 5 bases from V and 4 bases from J, leaving 17 bases between. Germline-derived CDR1 and CDR2 are SGHAT and FQNNGV. CDR3 DNA: TGTGCCAGCAGCCTGGGGCGGGGAACGGGAGAGACCCAGTACTTC. This encodes CASSLGRGTGETQYF. The whole variable domain, filled in from reference TRBV11-2 and TRBJ2-5, reads EAGVAQSPRYKIIEKRQSVAFWCNPISGHATLYWYQQILGQGPKLLIQFQNNGVVDDSQLPKDRFSAERLKGVDSTLKIQPAKLEDSAVYLCASSLGRGTGETQYFGPGTRLLVL.

CDR3 residues: CSVAAGEETQYF. CDR3 DNA: TGCAGCGTTGCGGCGGGCGAAGAGACCCAGTACTTC. This sequence joins TRBV29-1 and TRBJ2-5; D perhaps matches TRBD2 (5 bases). In germline, CDR1 is SQVTM, CDR2 ANQGSEA. The CDR3 loop spans 12 amino acids. Trimming cost V 4 bases and J 3 bases, with 9 bases left between them.

The CDR3 reads CSVSRTAYTEAFF. DNA for the CDR3: TGCAGCGTTTCCCGGACAGCCTACACTGAAGCTTTCTTT. This sequence joins TRBV29-1 and TRBJ1-1, with a possible D match to TRBD1 (6 bases). The CDR3 spans 13 residues. Looked up from germline, CDR1 is SQVTM and CDR2 is ANQGSEA. The V end lost 5 bases, the J end lost 3 bases, and 13 bases lay between the germline ends.

The chain recombines TRBV13 with TRBJ2-5, with D perhaps matching TRBD1 (6 bases). Germline V CDR1 and CDR2: PRHDT, FYEKMQ (reference sequence). V shed 0 bases and J shed 4 bases, with 9 bases lying between them. The CDR3 is 14 amino acids. The CDR3 sequence is CASSLGTRGETQYF. CDR3 bases: TGTGCCAGCAGCTTAGGTACCAGGGGAGAGACCCAGTACTTC.

V usage is TRBV19 and J usage is TRBJ2-6, with TRBD1 matching 8 bases. The length of the CDR3 is 18 residues. Per the germline V gene, CDR1 is LNHDA and CDR2 is SQIVND (reference sequence). V shed 4 bases, J shed 0 bases, and the junction held 8 bases outside the gene matches. The CDR3 is CASSTMRQGASGANVLTF. The CDR3 nucleotides read TGTGCCAGTAGTACTATGAGGCAGGGGGCCTCTGGGGCCAACGTCCTGACTTTC.

This clone was observed a handful of times. The rearrangement uses TRBV6-4 and TRBJ2-7, with 12 nucleotides matching TRBD2. Germline values: CDR1 MRHNA, CDR2 SNTAGT. The CDR3 is 15 residues long. The V and J ends lost 3 bases and 0 bases, in that order; junction bases with no gene match: 0. The CDR3 spells CASSELAGGSYEQYF. The CDR3 coding sequence is TGTGCCAGCAGTGAACTAGCGGGGGGCTCCTACGAGCAGTACTTC.

In regard to this clone: Germline is not matched at one junction end, which may reflect a read error. V gene TRBV29-1 combines with J gene TRBJ2-3, with D perhaps assigned TRBD1 or TRBD2 (5 bases each). The CDR3 has 15 residues. The germline CDR1 and CDR2 sequences are SQVTM and ANQGSEA. CDR3 nucleotides: TGCGGCGTTGTCGGACTGGGGGAGAGCACAGATACGCAGTATTTT. Amino acids: CGVVGLGESTDTQYF.

The chain links TRBV2 to TRBJ1-5; 10 bases fit TRBD1. CDR1 SNHLY and CDR2 FYNNEI come from the germline V gene. Trimming at V came to 6 bases and at J to 6 bases, leaving 5 bases not matched to a gene. The CDR3 totals 14 residues. CDR3 sequence (DNA): TGTGCCAGCAGGGGGACAGGGGCGGGTCAGCCCCAGCATTTT. Translating it yields CASRGTGAGQPQHF.

This sequence joins TRBV11-2 and TRBJ2-5; a weak D match, TRBD2 (5 bases). The J call may not be correct, given that the DNA end is closer to TRBJ2-7. Germline V CDR1 and CDR2: SGHAT, FQNNGV. The CDR3 extends over 13 amino acids. CDR3 in DNA: TGTGCCAGTAGGGAACTAGGATCCTACGAGCAGTACTTC. It codes for CASRELGSYEQYF.

This clone occurred a few times. The CDR3 reads CASSKGLANQETQYF. As DNA, the CDR3 is TGTGCCAGCAGCAAGGGACTAGCGAACCAAGAGACCCAGTACTTC. The genes are TRBV5-8 and TRBJ2-5; TRBD2 agrees at 10 bases. V was pared by 4 bases and J by 0 bases, with 3 bases of the junction left unmatched. CDR1 is SGHTS, CDR2 YDEGEE, per germline. This CDR3 has 15 amino acids.

The J gene is TRBJ1-6, the V gene TRBV4-1; 8 nucleotides align to TRBD1. CDR3 length: 15 amino acids. From germline, CDR1 is MGHRA and CDR2 YSYEKL. V lost 1 base, J lost 6 bases, and 2 bases stayed unmatched. CDR3 DNA: TGCGCCAGCAGCCAAGTAGGGACAGGTAATTCACCCCTCCACTTT. It codes for CASSQVGTGNSPLHF.

The sample holds a few counts of this clone. The rearrangement links TRBV14 to TRBJ1-3, with D uncertain. CDR1 SGHDN and CDR2 FVKESK come from the germline V gene. Deletions cut 4 bases from V and 0 bases from J, with 13 bases between. CDR3 length: 16 residues. CDR3 in amino acids: CASSLLGPPSGNTIYF. In DNA form, the CDR3 reads TGTGCCAGCAGCCTACTTGGTCCTCCCTCTGGAAACACCATATATTTT.

This clone was observed a few times. The CDR3 bases are TGTGCCAGCAGTGAAATGCCAGGGCGGGGGCAGCCCCAGCATTTT. Translating it yields CASSEMPGRGQPQHF. This chain links TRBV6-1 with TRBJ1-5; a possible D gene is TRBD1 (5 bases). The germline V gene encodes CDR1 MNHNS and CDR2 SASEGT. There are 15 residues in the CDR3. V dropped 2 bases and J dropped 7 bases, with 15 bases sitting between them.

V usage is TRBV28 and J usage is TRBJ1-5, with 8 bases identical to TRBD1. CDR1 is MDHEN, CDR2 SYDVKM, per germline. The V segment lost 6 bases and the J segment 7 bases; nucleotides outside the gene matches: 11. CDR3 size: 15 residues. CDR3 residues: CASRGQVGVLQPQHF. The CDR3 DNA is TGTGCCAGCAGGGGACAGGTTGGCGTTCTGCAGCCCCAGCATTTT. Based on the CDR3 plus reference TRBV28 and TRBJ1-5, the full variable domain is DVKVTQSSRYLVKRTGEKVFLECVQDMDHENMFWYRQDPGLGLRLIYFSYDVKMKEKGDIPEGYSVSREKKERFSLILESASTNQTSMYLCASRGQVGVLQPQHFGDGTRLSIL.

This clone was observed once. The genes are TRBV7-2 and TRBJ1-1; 9 nucleotides agree with TRBD1. Per the germline V gene, CDR1 is SGHTA and CDR2 is FQGNSA. V dropped 5 bases and J dropped 4; count of bases not matched to a gene: 8. The CDR3 consists of 15 residues. The CDR3 sequence is CASSLLGTGSTEAFF. In DNA, the CDR3 is TGTGCCAGCAGCCTCTTGGGGACAGGGAGCACTGAAGCTTTCTTT.

Here the CDR3 reads CASSEELTAGGAFF. The CDR3 DNA reads as TGTGCCAGCAGTGAAGAGCTGACGGCGGGGGGGGCTTTCTTT. The J gene is TRBJ1-1, the V gene TRBV2; a possible D gene is TRBD1 (5 bases). The CDR3 has 14 amino acids. V was trimmed by 1 base and J by 11 bases, leaving 17 bases between them. Looked up from germline, CDR1 is SNHLY and CDR2 is FYNNEI.

The chain couples TRBV7-3 to TRBJ2-7; no clear D gene. This CDR3 spans 12 amino acids. Germline loops: CDR1 SGHTA, CDR2 FQGTGA. V was clipped by 5 bases and J by 6 bases, with 11 bases between them. The CDR3 spells CASSPSLSEQYF. CDR3 DNA: TGTGCCAGCAGCCCTTCGCTAAGCGAGCAGTACTTC.

V gene TRBV19 combines with J gene TRBJ2-7, with 10 bases that match TRBD2. The CDR3 extends over 13 amino acids. J was trimmed by 3 bases and V by 6 bases; bases with no gene match: 2. In germline, CDR1 is LNHDA, CDR2 SQIVND (reference sequence). CDR3 sequence: CASSRTSGYEQYF. CDR3 nucleotides: TGTGCCAGTAGCCGGACTAGCGGCTACGAGCAGTACTTC.